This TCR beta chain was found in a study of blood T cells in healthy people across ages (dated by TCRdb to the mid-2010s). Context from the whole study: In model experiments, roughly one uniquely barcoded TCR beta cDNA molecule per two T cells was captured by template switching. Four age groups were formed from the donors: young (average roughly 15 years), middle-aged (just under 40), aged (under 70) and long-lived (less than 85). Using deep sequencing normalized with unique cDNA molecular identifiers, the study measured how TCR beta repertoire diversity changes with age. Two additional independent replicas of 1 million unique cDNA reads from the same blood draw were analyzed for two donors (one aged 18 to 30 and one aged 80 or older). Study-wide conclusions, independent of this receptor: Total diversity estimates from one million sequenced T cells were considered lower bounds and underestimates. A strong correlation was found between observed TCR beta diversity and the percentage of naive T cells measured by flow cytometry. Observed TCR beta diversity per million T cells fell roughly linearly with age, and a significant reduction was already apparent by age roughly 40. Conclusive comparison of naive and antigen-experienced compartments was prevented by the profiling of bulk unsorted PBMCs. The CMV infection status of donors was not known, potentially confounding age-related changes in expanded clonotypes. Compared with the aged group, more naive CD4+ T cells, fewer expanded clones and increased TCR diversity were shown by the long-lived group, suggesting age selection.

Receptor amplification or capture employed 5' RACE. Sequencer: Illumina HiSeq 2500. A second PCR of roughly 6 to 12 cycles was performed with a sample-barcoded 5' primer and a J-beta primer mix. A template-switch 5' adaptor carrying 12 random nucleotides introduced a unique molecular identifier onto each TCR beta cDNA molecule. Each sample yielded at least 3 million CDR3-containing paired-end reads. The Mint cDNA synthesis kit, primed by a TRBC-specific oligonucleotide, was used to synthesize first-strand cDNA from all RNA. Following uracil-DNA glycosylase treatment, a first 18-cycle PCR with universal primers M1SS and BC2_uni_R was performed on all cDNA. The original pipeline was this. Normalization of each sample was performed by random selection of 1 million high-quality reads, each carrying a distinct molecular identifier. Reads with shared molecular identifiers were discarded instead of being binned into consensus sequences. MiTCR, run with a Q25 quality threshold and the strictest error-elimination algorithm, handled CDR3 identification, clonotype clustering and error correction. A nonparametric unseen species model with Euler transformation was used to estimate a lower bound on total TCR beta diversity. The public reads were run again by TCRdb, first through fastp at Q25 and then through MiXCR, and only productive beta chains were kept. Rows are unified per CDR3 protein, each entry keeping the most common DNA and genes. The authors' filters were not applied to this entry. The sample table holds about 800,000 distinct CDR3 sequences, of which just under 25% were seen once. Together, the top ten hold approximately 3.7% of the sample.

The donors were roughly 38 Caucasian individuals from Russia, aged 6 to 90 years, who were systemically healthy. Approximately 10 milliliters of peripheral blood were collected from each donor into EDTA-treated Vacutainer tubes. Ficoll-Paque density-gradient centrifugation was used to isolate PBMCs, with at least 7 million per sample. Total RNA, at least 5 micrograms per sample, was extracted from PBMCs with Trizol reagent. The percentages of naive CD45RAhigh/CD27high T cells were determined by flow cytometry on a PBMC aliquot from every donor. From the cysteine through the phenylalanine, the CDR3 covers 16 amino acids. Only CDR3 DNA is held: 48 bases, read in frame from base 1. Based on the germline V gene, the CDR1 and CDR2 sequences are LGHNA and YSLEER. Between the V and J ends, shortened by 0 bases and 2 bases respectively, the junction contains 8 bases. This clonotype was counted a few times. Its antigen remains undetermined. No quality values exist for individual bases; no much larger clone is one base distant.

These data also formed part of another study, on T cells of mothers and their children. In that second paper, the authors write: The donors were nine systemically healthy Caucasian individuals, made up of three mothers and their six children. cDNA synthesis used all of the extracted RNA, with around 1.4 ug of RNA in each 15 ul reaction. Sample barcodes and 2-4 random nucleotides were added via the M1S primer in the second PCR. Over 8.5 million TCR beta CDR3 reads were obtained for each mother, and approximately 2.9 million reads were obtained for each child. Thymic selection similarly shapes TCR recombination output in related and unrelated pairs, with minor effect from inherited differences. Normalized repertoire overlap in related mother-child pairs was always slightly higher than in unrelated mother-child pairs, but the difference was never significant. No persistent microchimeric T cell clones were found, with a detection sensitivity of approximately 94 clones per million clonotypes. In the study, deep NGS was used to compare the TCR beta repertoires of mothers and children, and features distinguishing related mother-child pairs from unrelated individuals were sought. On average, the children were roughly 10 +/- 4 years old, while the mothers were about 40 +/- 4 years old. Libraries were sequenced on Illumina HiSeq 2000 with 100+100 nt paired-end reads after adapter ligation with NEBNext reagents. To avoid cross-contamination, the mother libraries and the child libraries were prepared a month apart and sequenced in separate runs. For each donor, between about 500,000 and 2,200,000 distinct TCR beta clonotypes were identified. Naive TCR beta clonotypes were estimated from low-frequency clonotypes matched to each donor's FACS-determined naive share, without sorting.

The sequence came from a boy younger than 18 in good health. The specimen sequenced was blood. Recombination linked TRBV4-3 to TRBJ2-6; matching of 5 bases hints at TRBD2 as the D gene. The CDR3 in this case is CASSQDAGAGANVLTF. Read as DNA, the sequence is TGCGCCAGCAGCCAAGATGCGGGCGCTGGGGCCAACGTCCTGACTTTC.